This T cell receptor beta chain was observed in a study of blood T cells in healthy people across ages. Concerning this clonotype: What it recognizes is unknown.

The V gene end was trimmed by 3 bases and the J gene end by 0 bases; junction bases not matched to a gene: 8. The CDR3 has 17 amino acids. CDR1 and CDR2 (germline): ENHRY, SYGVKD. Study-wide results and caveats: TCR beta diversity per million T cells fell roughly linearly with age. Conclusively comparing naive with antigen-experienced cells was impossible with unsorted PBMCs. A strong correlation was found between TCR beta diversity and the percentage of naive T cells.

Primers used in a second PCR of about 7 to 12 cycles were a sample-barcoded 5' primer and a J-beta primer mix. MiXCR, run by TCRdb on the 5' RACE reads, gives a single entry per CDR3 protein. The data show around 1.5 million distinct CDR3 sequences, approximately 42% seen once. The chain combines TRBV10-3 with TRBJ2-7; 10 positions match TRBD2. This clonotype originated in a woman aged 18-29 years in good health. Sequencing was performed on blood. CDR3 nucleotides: TGTGCCATCAGTGACGGGCTAGCGGGAGACTACTCCTACGAGCAGTACTTC. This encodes CAISDGLAGDYSYEQYF.